One and the same sample provided the 18 T cell receptor beta chains below, sequenced in a study of blood T cell repertoires in COVID-19. Produced via immunoSEQ multiplex PCR; TCRdb's table is partial and in-frame only. The sample yields about 170,000 clones, around 81% seen once. The sample consisted of peripheral blood. Source of these receptors: a woman aged 80 or older with COVID-19, enrolled during active disease.

The rearrangement joins TRBV4-1 to TRBJ1-1; unclear D gene. Germline assignment: CDR1 MGHRA and CDR2 YSYEKL. The germline V and J ends were trimmed by 6 bases and 1 base, with 3 bases remaining between them. This CDR3 has 11 residues. The CDR3 is CASRANTEAFF. The CDR3 DNA is TGCGCCAGCAGGGCGAACACTGAAGCTTTCTTT.

The chain uses TRBV19 and TRBJ2-2, with a weak D call TRBD1 (5 bases). CDR1 and CDR2 (germline): LNHDA, SQIVND (reference sequence). The CDR3 has 11 residues. The V end lost 7 bases, the J end lost 6 bases, and 6 bases lay between the germline ends. The CDR3 bases are TGTGCCAGTACCAGGGCCGGGGAGCTGTTTTTT. Encoded protein: CASTRAGELFF.

This chain connects TRBV28 to TRBJ1-5; D call uncertain. This CDR3 region has 12 residues. CDR1 and CDR2 (germline): MDHEN, SYDVKM. The V gene lost 3 bases and the J gene lost 6 bases, with 6 bases spanning the gap. The CDR3 reads CASSFNPQPQHF. CDR3 sequence (DNA): TGTGCCAGCAGTTTTAATCCTCAGCCCCAGCATTTT.

This clone has more than one count but fewer than ten. The V gene is TRBV6-5, the J gene TRBJ2-1; D may be TRBD1 (6 bases). The CDR3 runs to 13 residues. V dropped 7 bases and J dropped 6 bases, with 13 bases sitting between them. Germline CDR1 is MNHEY and CDR2 is SVGAGI. The CDR3 DNA sequence: TGTGCCAGCACTTCGACAGGTCCCAATGAGCAGTTCTTC. Translation: CASTSTGPNEQFF.

The chain combines TRBV6-6 with TRBJ1-6, with a possible D match to TRBD1 (6 bases). Germline values: CDR1 MNHNY, CDR2 SVGAGI (reference sequence). The CDR3 is 13 amino acids. V dropped 8 bases and J dropped 6 bases, with 11 bases sitting between them. Here the CDR3 DNA reads TGTGCCAGCCTCGCGGGGGCTAATTCACCCCTCCACTTT. Encoded protein: CASLAGANSPLHF.

The CDR3 is CASSNRGLKAEAFF. CDR3 nucleotide sequence: TGTGCCAGCAGTAACAGGGGGCTTAAGGCTGAAGCTTTCTTT. V gene TRBV2 combines with J gene TRBJ1-1; 9 bases map to TRBD1. CDR1 and CDR2 (germline): SNHLY, FYNNEI. With V trimmed by 5 bases and J by 6 bases, 7 bases remained unmatched. The CDR3 spans 14 residues.

The V and J genes are TRBV18 and TRBJ2-7; TRBD2 might be the D (6 bases). This CDR3 is 17 amino acids long. Trimming removed 6 bases at V and 0 bases at J, with 21 bases between. From germline, CDR1 is KGHSH and CDR2 LQKENI. CDR3 coding DNA: TGTGCCAGCTCGCCTCAAAGGGCGGGACCAAGCTCCTACGAGCAGTACTTC. It yields the protein CASSPQRAGPSSYEQYF.

V and J are TRBV10-3 and TRBJ1-5; TRBD1 might be the D (5 bases). The germline V and J ends were trimmed by 0 bases and 2 bases, with 8 bases remaining between them. Germline V CDR1 and CDR2: ENHRY, SYGVKD. The CDR3 runs to 15 residues. This CDR3 is CAISESGGGNQPQHF. CDR3 in DNA: TGTGCCATCAGTGAGTCGGGAGGGGGCAATCAGCCCCAGCATTTT.

The chain carries TRBV5-4 and TRBJ2-7, with 7 bases that match TRBD2. CDR3 size: 14 residues. Germline trimming cut 2 bases from V and 3 bases from J; bases unmatched to any gene: 5. Germline V gene data show CDR1 as SGHNT and CDR2 as YYREEE (reference sequence). This chain's CDR3 is CASSFEAGHYEQYF. The DNA of the CDR3 is TGTGCCAGCAGCTTCGAAGCGGGGCACTACGAGCAGTACTTC.

This chain joins TRBV5-1 and TRBJ2-3; TRBD1 matches 7 bases. CDR3 length: 15 residues. From germline, CDR1 is SGHRS and CDR2 YFSETQ. V dropped 0 bases and J dropped 0; count of bases not matched to a gene: 1. The CDR3 here is CASSLGQGSTDTQYF. DNA for the CDR3: TGCGCCAGCAGCTTGGGACAGGGTAGCACAGATACGCAGTATTTT.

V and J are TRBV7-9 and TRBJ2-7; D might be TRBD1 (5 bases). The CDR3 covers 14 residues. Germline-derived CDR1 and CDR2 are SEHNR and FQNEAQ (reference sequence). V was trimmed by 4 bases and J by 3 bases, leaving 13 bases between them. In DNA form, the CDR3 reads TGTGCCAGCAGCTCCAGGGTTAAGAACTACGAGCAGTACTTC. The encoded protein is CASSSRVKNYEQYF.

This chain uses TRBV6-5 with TRBJ2-7, with D uncertain. The CDR3 runs to 15 residues. Deletions cut 2 bases from V and 5 bases from J, with 16 bases between. The germline gives CDR1 MNHEY, CDR2 SVGAGI. CDR3: CASSYAARGRDEQYF. In DNA, the CDR3 is TGTGCCAGCAGTTACGCGGCTCGCGGCCGAGACGAGCAGTACTTC.

The chain has TRBV2 and TRBJ2-4, with unresolved D. Germline V gives CDR1 SNHLY, CDR2 FYNNEI. Trimming pared 1 base from V and 3 bases from J, leaving 4 bases between. The CDR3 extends over 13 amino acids. The CDR3 DNA sequence: TGTGCCAGCAGTGAAGGCTACAAAAACATTCAGTACTTC. It encodes CASSEGYKNIQYF.

The CDR3 reads CSAQGSGNTIYF. In DNA, the CDR3 is TGCAGCGCACAGGGCTCTGGAAACACCATATATTTT. V and J are TRBV29-1 and TRBJ1-3; TRBD1 might be the D (6 bases). The V and J ends lost 7 bases and 0 bases respectively, with 7 bases between them. CDR3 length equals 12 residues. The germline CDR1 and CDR2 sequences are SQVTM and ANQGSEA.

The chain joins TRBV10-3 to TRBJ2-7, with D perhaps matching TRBD2 (6 bases). This CDR3 region has 15 residues. Germline lookup yields CDR1 ENHRY and CDR2 SYGVKD. The ends were cut back, 6 bases at V and 1 base at J, with 16 bases in the middle. CDR3 sequence: CAIRGTPSLSYEQYF. In DNA, the CDR3 is TGTGCCATCAGGGGGACTCCATCCCTTTCCTACGAGCAGTACTTC.

The chain employs TRBV13 and TRBJ2-3, with 14 bases aligning to TRBD2. J gave up 3 bases and V 5 bases, and 10 bases lay outside the gene matches. Germline V CDR1 and CDR2: PRHDT, FYEKMQ (reference sequence). The CDR3 has 18 residues. CDR3 sequence: CASSLGRLAGGPTDTQYF. The CDR3 DNA follows: TGTGCCAGCAGCCTGGGCCGACTAGCGGGAGGGCCAACAGATACGCAGTATTTT.

The table lists this clone with a few counts. The chain joins TRBV12-3 or TRBV12-4 to TRBJ1-5, with a tentative D call TRBD1 (5 bases). CDR3 length: 13 residues. With 7 bases removed from V and 6 bases from J, the gap between germline ends came to 13 bases. CDR3 protein: CASNQGFGQPQHF. The CDR3 DNA follows: TGTGCCAGCAACCAGGGTTTCGGTCAGCCCCAGCATTTT.

This chain connects TRBV29-1 to TRBJ1-2; no firm D call. V lost 5 bases and J lost 6, with 22 bases in between. The V gene's germline CDR1 is SQVTM and CDR2 ANQGSEA. This CDR3 is built from 15 residues. CDR3 DNA sequence: TGCAGCGTTTGGATATCTGCGGAGGGATTGGATGGCTACACCTTC. Protein product: CSVWISAEGLDGYTF.